The rows below give T cell receptor beta chains drawn from one sample of a study of T cell repertoires in cytomegalovirus infection. TCRdb itself ran the reads through MiXCR, one entry per CDR3 protein. This sample yields about 190,000 distinct CDR3 sequences, of which 25% to 30% are seen a single time; under 35% belongs to the top ten. The sample taken for sequencing was PBMCs. All receptors come from a human donor in good health (CMV status not recorded). Some clones in this sample may be carry-over from other donors' samples. Both conserved end residues are trimmed from each CDR3.

v_call cdr3_aa
TRBV7-2 ASQGGGTTEAF
TRBV6-6 ASNPPGGPSGNTIY
TRBV15 ATSRESETQY
TRBV7-2 ASSLLELDTQY
TRBV7-9 ASSRDFSDTQY
TRBV11-3 ASSLSGRGLGETQY
TRBV20-1 SAETGLAGGELF
TRBV11-2 ASSSSSQGQETQY
TRBV11-2 ASSSSGRNEKLF
TRBV5-1 ASSQETGTDTEAF
TRBV7-2 ASSSSQNTRNYGYT
TRBV7-2 ASSLAADRSSNTGELF
TRBV7-2 ASSLRTEKLF
TRBV4-1 ASSQGPADYGYT
TRBV6-5 ASSYSGGIMTTEAF
TRBV7-6 ASSLEDRASYNSPLH
TRBV2 ASSGLAGGYNEQF
TRBV6-4 ASSEGGGVTDTQY
TRBV7-3 ASSYQENTEAF
TRBV5-1 ASGMTAPTDTQY
TRBV7-3 ASSGNGDTQY
TRBV15 ATSPGRKVDQH
TRBV4-2 ASSQDSGQGAYTDTQY
TRBV11-2 ASSKIRTGELF
TRBV5-1 ASSRTGGEVQEYGYT
TRBV11-2 ASSLEIVTDTQY
TRBV18 ASSPSGGEGGYT
TRBV2 ASSGDRVGRIGNQPQH
TRBV9 ASSIEPGPGSDTQY
TRBV20-1 SARDPMIGGDTYNEQF
TRBV2 ASTRQNLNSPLH
TRBV6-5 ASTKGGDTEAF
TRBV6-6 ASSQITGGPIRGYT